These 29 T cell receptor beta chains were sequenced from one sample in a study of shared clonotypes between healthy human individuals. In the naive CD8 group, cells lacked CD45RO and were positively selected for CCR7, so terminally differentiated effector memory CD45RA+ cells were left out. Sequencing used immunoSEQ multiplex PCR; TCRdb keeps in-frame clones, though not all of them. The sample includes hundreds of thousands of clones, around 95% of them seen just once. The sample was naive CD8+ T cells sorted from blood. Every receptor here comes from a young woman in good health.

The V call is TRBV27, the J call TRBJ2-7; TRBD1 agrees at 8 bases. CDR1 and CDR2 (germline): MNHEY, SMNVEV (reference sequence). J gave up 3 bases and V 5 bases, and 12 bases lay outside the gene matches. There are 16 residues in the CDR3. The CDR3 reads CASSPGTGQMIYEQYF. The CDR3 DNA is TGTGCCAGCAGTCCGGGGACAGGTCAAATGATCTACGAGCAGTACTTC.

This clone was seen just once. The V gene is TRBV29-1, the J gene TRBJ2-7; TRBD1 matches at 10 bases. Germline values: CDR1 SQVTM, CDR2 ANQGSEA. With V trimmed by 7 bases and J by 1 base, 13 bases remained unmatched. CDR3 size: 16 residues. The CDR3 sequence is CSAEGDGTGDSYEQYF. CDR3 in DNA: TGCAGCGCAGAGGGCGACGGGACAGGGGATTCCTACGAGCAGTACTTC.

The V gene is TRBV29-1, the J gene TRBJ2-3; either TRBD1 or TRBD2 may supply D (5 bases each). This CDR3 is built from 15 residues. Germline CDR1 is SQVTM and CDR2 is ANQGSEA. Between the trimmed V and J ends, which lost 2 bases and 4 bases, there was a span of 16 bases. CDR3 in DNA: TGCAGCGTTGAAAGGGGACCTAGGCCCCCAGATACGCAGTATTTT. Translated: CSVERGPRPPDTQYF.

This clone came up once. The V call is TRBV6-5, the J call TRBJ2-1, with TRBD2 identical over 9 bases. Germline CDR1 MNHEY, CDR2 SVGAGI. V shed 7 bases and J 7 bases; nucleotides not matched to a gene: 5. CDR3 length: 13 amino acids. The CDR3 sequence: CASTLAGRNEQFF. CDR3 nucleotides: TGTGCCAGCACGCTAGCGGGAAGAAATGAGCAGTTCTTC.

The V and J genes are TRBV10-3 and TRBJ1-2, with D possibly TRBD1 on 5 matching bases. Trimming stripped 0 bases from V and 4 bases from J, with 18 bases between. CDR1 and CDR2 from the germline V gene are ENHRY and SYGVKD. The CDR3 consists of 17 residues. CDR3 sequence (DNA): TGTGCCATCAGTGAGTCACCAACGGGGCGTACGGGCTATGGCTACACCTTC. This codes for CAISESPTGRTGYGYTF.

This rearrangement joins TRBV28 to TRBJ1-1; D is perhaps TRBD1 (6 bases). Germline V gene lookup returns CDR1 MDHEN and CDR2 SYDVKM. The CDR3 is made up of 12 amino acids. Trimming took off 3 bases at V and 7 bases at J, with 9 bases between the two ends. CDR3 in DNA: TGTGCCAGCAGTTTTCAGGGGTATGAAGCTTTCTTT. This codes for CASSFQGYEAFF.

V usage is TRBV5-6 and J usage is TRBJ2-5, with D perhaps TRBD2 (6 bases). The V end lost 4 bases, the J end lost 14 bases, and 15 bases lay between the germline ends. From germline, CDR1 is SGHDT and CDR2 YYEEEE. This CDR3 is built from 11 residues. The CDR3 bases are TGTGCCAGCAGCCACGCGGGGATGGGATACTTC. Translating gives CASSHAGMGYF.

This chain connects TRBV15 to TRBJ2-7; D is unclear. V was cut by 0 bases and J by 0 bases, with 9 bases left in between. CDR3 length: 15 residues. CDR1 is LNHNV, CDR2 YYDKDF, per germline (reference sequence). The DNA of the CDR3 is TGTGCCACCAGCAGAGACGCGACAAGCTCCTACGAGCAGTACTTC. This gives the protein CATSRDATSSYEQYF.

The chain is built from TRBV11-2 and TRBJ2-3; weak D call: TRBD2 (5 bases). V lost 0 bases and J lost 3, with 10 bases in between. Per the germline V gene, CDR1 is SGHAT and CDR2 is FQNNGV. The CDR3 spans 15 residues. The CDR3 DNA is TGTGCCAGCAGCTTAGATCCACTAGTGACAGATACGCAGTATTTT. This codes for CASSLDPLVTDTQYF.

The V gene is TRBV27, the J gene TRBJ2-7; 8 bases are shared with TRBD2. Per germline, CDR1 MNHEY and CDR2 SMNVEV (reference sequence). The CDR3 extends over 15 amino acids. J lost 4 bases, V lost 7 bases, and 12 bases had no gene match. The CDR3 DNA reads as TGTGCCAGCAAGGGGTCGGCTAGCGGGTTATACGAGCAGTACTTC. Amino acid sequence: CASKGSASGLYEQYF.

V is TRBV7-6 and J is TRBJ2-6, with D unresolved. Looked up from germline, CDR1 is SGHVS and CDR2 is FNYEAQ. V was pared by 2 bases and J by 1 base, with 12 bases between. The CDR3 runs to 17 residues. CDR3 nucleotides: TGTGCCAGCAGCTTACTCATGTTAGCTTCTGGGGCCAACGTCCTGACTTTC. The encoded protein is CASSLLMLASGANVLTF.

J is TRBJ1-1 and V is TRBV2; 7 positions agree with TRBD1. Germline CDR1 SNHLY, CDR2 FYNNEI. There are 14 residues in the CDR3. With 0 bases clipped from V and 7 bases from J, the junction kept 5 bases outside the gene matches. The CDR3 DNA reads as TGTGCCAGCAGTGAAGCTGACAGGGAGAATGAAGCTTTCTTT. Residues: CASSEADRENEAFF. The full variable domain, its missing parts supplied by reference TRBV2 and TRBJ1-1, is EPEVTQTPSHQVTQMGQEVILRCVPISNHLYFYWYRQILGQKVEFLVSFYNNEISEKSEIFDDQFSVERPDGSNFTLKIRSTKLEDSAMYFCASSEADRENEAFFGQGTRLTVV.

The chain joins TRBV27 to TRBJ2-5; TRBD2 matches 9 bases. CDR1 is MNHEY, CDR2 SMNVEV, per germline (reference sequence). This CDR3 has 16 residues. The V segment lost 0 bases and the J segment 0 bases; nucleotides outside the gene matches: 2. CDR3 bases: TGTGCCAGCAGTTTATCTAGCGGGGGCAACCAAGAGACCCAGTACTTC. Its translation: CASSLSSGGNQETQYF.

The rearrangement uses TRBV4-2 and TRBJ1-3, with D uncertain. The CDR3 has 15 amino acids. The V gene lost 3 bases and the J gene lost 0 bases, with 9 bases spanning the gap. The V gene's germline CDR1 is LGHNA and CDR2 YNFKEQ. This CDR3 is CASSQDGDSGNTIYF. DNA for the CDR3: TGTGCCAGCAGCCAGGACGGGGACTCTGGAAACACCATATATTTT.

The chain uses TRBV7-9 and TRBJ2-1; 8 bases map to TRBD2. The germline V gene has CDR1 SEHNR and CDR2 FQNEAQ (reference sequence). The J segment lost 0 bases and the V segment lost 5 bases, leaving 9 bases of the junction unmatched. The CDR3 sequence is 17 residues long. The CDR3 DNA reads as TGTGCCAGCAGCCTCCTCGACGCGGGAGGCTCCTACAATGAGCAGTTCTTC. Protein: CASSLLDAGGSYNEQFF.

The chain is built from TRBV19 and TRBJ2-5; 7 nucleotides agree with TRBD2. This CDR3 spans 15 amino acids. Germline V gene data show CDR1 as LNHDA and CDR2 as SQIVND (reference sequence). Germline trimming cut 4 bases from V and 5 bases from J; bases unmatched to any gene: 10. CDR3 amino acids: CASSSGTFGGETQYF. The CDR3 DNA is TGTGCCAGTAGTAGCGGGACCTTCGGGGGGGAGACCCAGTACTTC.

The V and J genes are TRBV7-9 and TRBJ2-6; 8 positions match TRBD2. Germline CDR1 reads SEHNR; CDR2 reads FQNEAQ (reference sequence). J was trimmed by 4 bases and V by 11 bases; bases with no gene match: 13. The CDR3 length is 16 residues. The DNA for the CDR3 is TGTGCCGCCGTCGAGACTAGCGATTTGGGGGCCAACGTCCTGACTTTC. Amino acid sequence: CAAVETSDLGANVLTF.

This chain joins TRBV7-8 and TRBJ2-7; TRBD1 matches at 11 bases. The CDR3 sequence is 15 residues long. In germline, CDR1 is SGHVS, CDR2 FQNEAQ. Losses at the gene ends were 5 bases for V and 5 bases for J; bases not matched to a gene: 8. CDR3 sequence reads: CASSARTGGTDEQYF. CDR3 DNA: TGTGCCAGCAGCGCCAGGACAGGGGGCACCGACGAGCAGTACTTC. Based on the CDR3 plus reference TRBV7-8 and TRBJ2-7, the full variable domain is GAGVSQSPRYKVAKRGQDVALRCDPISGHVSLFWYQQALGQGPEFLTYFQNEAQLDKSGLPSDRFFAERPEGSVSTLKIQRTQQEDSAVYLCASSARTGGTDEQYFGPGTRLTVT.

The chain has TRBV30 and TRBJ2-5; no reliable D call. Germline V gene data show CDR1 as GTSNPN and CDR2 as SVGIG (reference sequence). CDR3 length: 12 amino acids. V was shortened by 2 bases and J by 3 bases, with 7 bases between the two germline ends. The CDR3 nucleotides read TGTGCCTGGAGTTGGCAGAAAGAGACCCAGTACTTC. This sequence encodes CAWSWQKETQYF.

The rearrangement uses TRBV5-6 and TRBJ1-3; D unresolved. V lost 0 bases, J lost 0 bases, and 7 bases lay in between. Germline V gene data show CDR1 as SGHDT and CDR2 as YYEEEE. This CDR3 comprises 15 residues. CDR3 DNA sequence: TGTGCCAGCAGCTTGGTGTTGATCTCTGGAAACACCATATATTTT. Encoded protein: CASSLVLISGNTIYF.

This chain uses TRBV11-2 with TRBJ2-5; D unresolved. The end of the DNA aligns better with TRBJ2-7, so the J call may be wrong. This CDR3 region has 13 residues. Germline values: CDR1 SGHAT, CDR2 FQNNGV. For the CDR3, the DNA is TGTGCCAGCAGCGCAGTAGAGGTCAACGAGCAGTACTTC. Translated, it gives CASSAVEVNEQYF.

The CDR3 region has the DNA TGTGCCAGCAGCTCCCATCCCGGGACAGGGTTAGCCAAAAACATTCAGTACTTC. Translation gives CASSSHPGTGLAKNIQYF. The chain employs TRBV7-9 and TRBJ2-4; 9 nucleotides line up with TRBD1. J gave up 0 bases and V 4 bases, and 10 bases lay outside the gene matches. The length of the CDR3 is 18 residues. Germline V gene sequence: CDR1 SEHNR, CDR2 FQNEAQ (reference sequence).

The chain is built from TRBV6-1 and TRBJ2-7; tentatively, D is TRBD1 or TRBD2 (6 bases each). CDR1 is MNHNS and CDR2 is SASEGT in the germline V gene. CDR3 length equals 15 residues. V shed 2 bases and J shed 3 bases, with 14 bases lying between them. The CDR3: CASSERGDRFYEQYF. In DNA form, the CDR3 reads TGTGCCAGCAGTGAAAGGGGGGACCGGTTCTACGAGCAGTACTTC.

This clone has a single count. The chain joins TRBV30 to TRBJ1-2; D unresolved. The CDR3 covers 13 residues. Germline V gives CDR1 GTSNPN, CDR2 SVGIG (reference sequence). The ends were cut back, 0 bases at V and 5 bases at J, with 10 bases in the middle. CDR3 sequence (DNA): TGTGCCTGGAGTGTATCAGGCGGATATGGCTACACCTTC. It is translated as CAWSVSGGYGYTF. Using reference TRBV30 and TRBJ1-2 for the parts outside the CDR3, the full variable domain is SQTIHQWPATLVQPVGSPLSLECTVEGTSNPNLYWYRQAAGRGLQLLFYSVGIGQISSEVPQNLSASRPQDRQFILSSKKLLLSDSGFYLCAWSVSGGYGYTFGSGTRLTVV.

A single count supports this clone. The chain recombines TRBV28 with TRBJ2-2, with 7 bases identical to TRBD2. CDR3 length equals 15 residues. The ends lost 7 bases at V and 4 bases at J; junction bases unmatched: 9. Germline V gene lookup returns CDR1 MDHEN and CDR2 SYDVKM. The CDR3 protein is CASKVPWEGTGELFF. Here the CDR3 DNA reads TGTGCCAGCAAAGTTCCGTGGGAGGGCACCGGGGAGCTGTTTTTT.

The chain couples TRBV5-6 to TRBJ2-7; D might be TRBD2 (6 bases). V gave up 0 bases and J gave up 4 bases, with 14 bases separating them. Germline values: CDR1 SGHDT, CDR2 YYEEEE. The CDR3 contains 15 residues. Here the CDR3 reads CASSLAAGPKYEQYF. The DNA for the CDR3 is TGTGCCAGCAGCTTGGCAGCGGGCCCCAAGTACGAGCAGTACTTC.

The V and J genes are TRBV4-1 and TRBJ2-7; perhaps TRBD2 as D (6 bases). Germline CDR1 and CDR2: MGHRA and YSYEKL. The CDR3 runs 14 residues. The V gene lost 0 bases and the J gene lost 3 bases, with 9 bases spanning the gap. DNA of the CDR3: TGCGCCAGCAGCCAAGATCGTAGCGGCTACGAGCAGTACTTC. Its protein is CASSQDRSGYEQYF.

The rearrangement joins TRBV5-1 to TRBJ2-7; D may match TRBD1 or TRBD2 (6 bases each). Germline assignment: CDR1 SGHRS and CDR2 YFSETQ. There are 15 residues in the CDR3. V gave up 3 bases and J gave up 0 bases, with 13 bases separating them. CDR3 DNA sequence: TGCGCCAGCAGCTGGGTGGGGGGCTTCTCCTACGAGCAGTACTTC. This codes for CASSWVGGFSYEQYF.

Comment on this clone: The same CDR3 is also encoded by other DNA sequences in this sample. This chain uses TRBV20-1 with TRBJ2-7, with unresolved D. Trimming took off 0 bases at V and 4 bases at J, with 4 bases between the two ends. The CDR3 covers 11 residues. The germline V gene has CDR1 DFQATT and CDR2 SNEGSKA (reference sequence). This chain's CDR3 is CSARDAYEQYF. The CDR3 DNA sequence: TGCAGTGCTAGAGATGCGTACGAGCAGTACTTC.